Given below is one T cell receptor (beta chain) in context. This entry comes from a study of blood T cells in healthy people across ages. The use of a sample-barcoded 5' primer and a J-beta primer mix characterized a second PCR of roughly 7 to 11 cycles. Each CDR3 protein is one row after TCRdb ran MiXCR on the 5' RACE reads. Of 800,000 to 950,000 distinct CDR3 sequences detected, about 29% appear once; the ten largest clones hold around 9.6%. There are 14 residues in the CDR3. V was pared by 2 bases and J by 2 bases, with 2 bases of the junction left unmatched. Germline V CDR1 and CDR2: KGHSH, LQKENI. Separately, the same data were catalogued under a study of T cells of mothers and their children.

This sequence was found in a woman between 40 and 55 years old in good health. This chain joins TRBV18 and TRBJ1-2, with TRBD1 identical over 7 bases. Sequencing was performed on blood. This CDR3 is CASSPTGQNYGYTF. The CDR3 DNA follows: TGTGCCAGCTCACCAACGGGACAGAACTATGGCTACACCTTC.